This entry features one TCR beta chain sequence. The record originates from a study of shared clonotypes between healthy human individuals. About the study: Researchers assigned three CD4 naive, three CD4 memory, two CD8 naive and one CD8 memory plate to each donor.

The authors loaded 150 to 250 ng DNA, 25,000 to 30,000 T cell genomes, into sorted-subset replicate PCRs. Profiling relied on immunoSEQ multiplex PCR, and the TCRdb table lists in-frame clones only, not all of them. The repertoire holds about 340,000 clones, with around four fifths as singletons. This CDR3 has 14 residues. Looked up from germline, CDR1 is SGHAT and CDR2 is FQNNGV. Between the trimmed V and J ends, which lost 1 base and 6 bases, there was a span of 9 bases. The sample was memory CD4+ T cells sorted from blood. Subset defined: CD45RA-negative fraction. The V gene is TRBV11-2, the J gene TRBJ2-2; a possible D gene is TRBD1 (5 bases). The sequence was obtained from a man between 25 and 39 years old in good health. The CDR3 loop reads CASSLVRVPGELFF. CDR3 DNA: TGTGCCAGCAGCTTAGTCAGGGTACCCGGGGAGCTGTTTTTT.